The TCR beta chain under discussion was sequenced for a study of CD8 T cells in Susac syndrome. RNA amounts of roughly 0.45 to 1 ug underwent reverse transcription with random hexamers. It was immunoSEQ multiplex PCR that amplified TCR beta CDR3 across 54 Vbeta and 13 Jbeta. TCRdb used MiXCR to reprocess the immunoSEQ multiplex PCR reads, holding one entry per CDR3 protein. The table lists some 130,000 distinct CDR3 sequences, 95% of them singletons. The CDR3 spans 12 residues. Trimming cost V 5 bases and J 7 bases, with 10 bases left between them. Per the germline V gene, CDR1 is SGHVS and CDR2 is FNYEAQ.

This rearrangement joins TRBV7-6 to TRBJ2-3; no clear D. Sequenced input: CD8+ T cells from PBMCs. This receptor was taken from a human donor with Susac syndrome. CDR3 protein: CASSAPQNTQYF. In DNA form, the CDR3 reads TGTGCCAGCAGCGCACCACAAAATACGCAGTATTTT.